This entry lists 26 T cell receptor beta chains sequenced from one sample in a study of intratumoral heterogeneity in liver cancer. Tumour samples came from separate, distinct regions of the hepatocellular carcinoma nodule. TCRdb's table, derived via immunoSEQ multiplex PCR, lists solely in-frame clones and lacks some. The sample includes about 6,600 clones, about three fifths of them seen just once. Sequencing was performed on tumor tissue, taken before any cancer treatment. The origin of the receptors is a man in his 70s with hepatocellular carcinoma.

This clone has only a few counts. V is TRBV7-6 and J is TRBJ2-2; a possible D gene is TRBD2 (5 bases). V lost 2 bases and J 3 bases, leaving 7 bases between the germline ends. The CDR3 is made up of 14 amino acids. Germline CDR1 and CDR2: SGHVS and FNYEAQ. CDR3 sequence: CASSLLGDTGELFF. The CDR3 region has the DNA TGTGCCAGCAGCTTACTGGGAGACACCGGGGAGCTGTTTTTT.

This clone was observed a handful of times. This sequence joins TRBV4-1 and TRBJ1-3; TRBD1 is a possible D gene (5 bases). The CDR3 is 16 amino acids. The V end lost 4 bases, the J end lost 0 bases, and 13 bases lay between the germline ends. In germline, CDR1 is MGHRA, CDR2 YSYEKL. CDR3 in DNA: TGCGCCAGCAGCCCCTCCGGGGGATACTCTGGAAACACCATATATTTT. Amino acid sequence: CASSPSGGYSGNTIYF.

This clone was counted only a few times. The rearrangement links TRBV4-1 to TRBJ2-5; D possibly corresponds to TRBD2 (6 bases). CDR3 length: 16 residues. The V gene lost 1 base and the J gene lost 3 bases, with 15 bases spanning the gap. Germline values: CDR1 MGHRA, CDR2 YSYEKL. CDR3 nucleotide sequence: TGCGCCAGCAGCCAAGCCCCCGGCGGGGTGGAAGAGACCCAGTACTTC. It translates to CASSQAPGGVEETQYF.

This clone was seen a handful of times. The chain couples TRBV7-6 to TRBJ1-5; unclear D gene. V lost 4 bases to trimming and J lost 7 bases, with 8 bases between them. The CDR3 spans 12 residues. In germline, CDR1 is SGHVS, CDR2 FNYEAQ. The CDR3 DNA sequence: TGTGCCAGCAGCTCTTTAGGGCAGCCCCAGCATTTT. Its protein is CASSSLGQPQHF.

The chain combines TRBV11-2 with TRBJ1-5, with TRBD1 as a possible D gene (6 bases). Per germline, CDR1 SGHAT and CDR2 FQNNGV. The CDR3 is 15 amino acids. V lost 5 bases to trimming and J lost 1 base, with 12 bases between them. In DNA, the CDR3 is TGTGCCAGCAGCAAGACAGGAACCAGCAATCAGCCCCAGCATTTT. It encodes CASSKTGTSNQPQHF.

Relative to its sample, this clone is medium-sized. CDR3 loop: CASSQGGASTDTQYF. The DNA for the CDR3 is TGCGCCAGCAGCCAAGGGGGGGCCTCGACAGATACGCAGTATTTT. This chain links TRBV4-3 with TRBJ2-3; either TRBD1 or TRBD2 may fit D (6 bases each). Germline V CDR1 and CDR2: LGHNA, YSLEER. The CDR3 has 15 residues. Trimming pared 1 base from V and 3 bases from J, leaving 11 bases between.

The rearrangement uses TRBV5-1 and TRBJ2-3; 12 bases agree with TRBD2. Germline V gene lookup returns CDR1 SGHRS and CDR2 YFSETQ. J gave up 4 bases and V 4 bases, and 4 bases lay outside the gene matches. The CDR3 contains 15 residues. CDR3 loop: CASSSGLAGPDTQYF. Here the CDR3 DNA reads TGCGCCAGCAGCAGCGGACTAGCGGGGCCAGATACGCAGTATTTT.

The V call is TRBV15, the J call TRBJ2-3, with unresolved D. Germline V gene sequence: CDR1 LNHNV, CDR2 YYDKDF (reference sequence). The CDR3 is made up of 15 amino acids. V was trimmed by 5 bases and J by 2 bases, leaving 14 bases between them. The CDR3, as DNA: TGTGCCACCAGCGCCGCGACTGATAACACAGATACGCAGTATTTT. Translating gives CATSAATDNTDTQYF. The full variable domain, rest sourced from reference TRBV15 and TRBJ2-3, is DAMVIQNPRYQVTQFGKPVTLSCSQTLNHNVMYWYQQKSSQAPKLLFHYYDKDFNNEADTPDNFQSRRPNTSFCFLDIRSPGLGDTAMYLCATSAATDNTDTQYFGPGTRLTVL.

This clone was observed many times. CDR3: CASSQSDGFWTQYF. The CDR3 DNA follows: TGTGCCAGCAGCCAATCGGACGGATTTTGGACCCAGTACTTC. The chain links TRBV6-6 to TRBJ2-5; D call uncertain. There are 14 residues in the CDR3. Looked up from germline, CDR1 is MNHNY and CDR2 is SVGAGI (reference sequence). V was shortened by 6 bases and J by 7 bases, with 18 bases between the two germline ends.

The rearrangement links TRBV12-5 to TRBJ2-7; TRBD1 aligns across 9 bases. The germline CDR1 and CDR2 sequences are LGHNT and FRNRAP. This CDR3 spans 12 amino acids. As DNA, the CDR3 is TGTGCTAGTGGTTTGGACAGGGGGCCGGTGGCGGTC. Translation gives CASGLDRGPVAV.

This clone is termed medium-sized (0.01 to 0.1%). The chain uses TRBV5-4 and TRBJ2-7; D assignment may be TRBD1 or TRBD2 (5 bases each). Germline lookup yields CDR1 SGHNT and CDR2 YYREEE (reference sequence). V was clipped by 0 bases and J by 4 bases, with 14 bases between them. The CDR3 is 15 amino acids. The CDR3 nucleotides are TGTGCCAGCAGCTTGGACCAGGGACCCTTTTACGAGCAGTACGTC. Its translation is CASSLDQGPFYEQYV.

In its sample, this clone ranks as medium-sized. The rearrangement links TRBV25-1 to TRBJ2-4; TRBD2 might be the D (5 bases). Between the trimmed V and J ends, which lost 5 bases and 6 bases, there was a span of 14 bases. Germline V lookup: CDR1 MGHDK, CDR2 SYGVNS. The CDR3 sequence is 14 residues long. In nucleotides, the CDR3 is TGTGCCAGCAGTCCCTATCTAGCTAGAAACATTCAGTACTTC. This codes for CASSPYLARNIQYF.

This chain joins TRBV18 and TRBJ1-3; D is unclear. The V gene's germline CDR1 is KGHSH and CDR2 LQKENI. The CDR3 consists of 16 residues. Trimming removed 1 base at V and 0 bases at J, with 10 bases between. CDR3 sequence: CASSPLDDPSGNTIYF. The CDR3 DNA reads TGTGCCAGCTCACCACTCGACGATCCCTCTGGAAACACCATATATTTT.

The table lists this clone with a few counts. The chain is built from TRBV7-9 and TRBJ2-6; no reliable D call. The length of the CDR3 is 14 residues. Germline V gene lookup returns CDR1 SEHNR and CDR2 FQNEAQ (reference sequence). Trimming left V 10 bases short and J 1 base short, with 11 bases between. CDR3 loop: CAIGLGSGANVLTF. The CDR3 nucleotides read TGTGCCATCGGCCTGGGTTCTGGGGCCAACGTCCTGACTTTC.

The chain has TRBV9 and TRBJ2-1; D unresolved. The germline V gene has CDR1 SGDLS and CDR2 YYNGEE. Trimming shortened V by 0 bases and J by 6 bases, and 7 bases separated the two germline ends. The CDR3 runs to 13 residues. Here the CDR3 reads CASSVERSNEQFF. CDR3 bases: TGTGCCAGCAGCGTAGAACGAAGCAATGAGCAGTTCTTC.

This clone has just a few counts. The chain couples TRBV5-1 to TRBJ2-5; possible D gene TRBD1, 6 bases. CDR3 length: 14 residues. Germline loops: CDR1 SGHRS, CDR2 YFSETQ. V was shortened by 2 bases and J by 1 base, with 9 bases between the two germline ends. The CDR3 region has the DNA TGCGCCAGCAGCTTACCGGACAGCCAAGAGACCCAGTACTTC. Amino acids: CASSLPDSQETQYF.

The CDR3 loop reads CASSLGSGNTIYF. The CDR3 DNA follows: TGTGCCAGCAGCTTAGGATCCGGAAACACCATATATTTT. This rearrangement joins TRBV7-8 to TRBJ1-3; D uncertain. The CDR3 spans 13 residues. Deletions cut 1 base from V and 4 bases from J, with 5 bases between. The V gene's germline CDR1 is SGHVS and CDR2 FQNEAQ.

The chain recombines TRBV7-9 with TRBJ1-6; TRBD1 matches at 7 bases. The CDR3 runs to 15 residues. Losses at the gene ends were 5 bases for V and 7 bases for J; bases not matched to a gene: 8. CDR1 is SEHNR and CDR2 is FQNEAQ in the germline V gene (reference sequence). CDR3 region: CASSIYRGMNSPLHF. The DNA for the CDR3 is TGTGCCAGCAGCATCTACAGGGGTATGAATTCACCCCTCCACTTT.

The chain carries TRBV5-1 and TRBJ2-1; D call uncertain. Germline-derived CDR1 and CDR2 are SGHRS and YFSETQ. Trimming removed 7 bases from V and 1 base from J, with 9 bases in between. The CDR3 covers 13 residues. CDR3 residues: CASSPSSYNEQFF. DNA for the CDR3: TGCGCCAGCTCCCCGTCATCCTACAATGAGCAGTTCTTC.

The chain joins TRBV7-8 to TRBJ2-5; TRBD2 is a possible D gene (6 bases). CDR1 is SGHVS, CDR2 FQNEAQ, per germline. The germline V and J ends were trimmed by 4 bases and 5 bases, with 29 bases remaining between them. CDR3 length: 19 residues. CDR3 amino acids: CASSSTYWTIAGQMETQYF. CDR3 nucleotides: TGTGCCAGCAGCTCGACCTATTGGACTATCGCGGGGCAGATGGAGACCCAGTACTTC.

This clone appeared a few times. The rearrangement links TRBV19 to TRBJ2-1, with 9 bases fitting TRBD1. This CDR3 is built from 15 residues. Germline V gives CDR1 LNHDA, CDR2 SQIVND (reference sequence). Losses at the gene ends were 3 bases for V and 6 bases for J; bases not matched to a gene: 6. The CDR3 sequence is CASSMGQGISNEQFF. As DNA, the CDR3 is TGTGCCAGTAGTATGGGACAGGGCATAAGCAATGAGCAGTTCTTC. Complete variable domain (other parts from reference TRBV19 and TRBJ2-1): DGGITQSPKYLFRKEGQNVTLSCEQNLNHDAMYWYRQDPGQGLRLIYYSQIVNDFQKGDIAEGYSVSREKKESFPLTVTSAQKNPTAFYLCASSMGQGISNEQFFGPGTRLTVL.

The genes are TRBV4-2 and TRBJ2-3, with D unclear. With 1 base removed from V and 2 bases from J, the gap between germline ends came to 13 bases. CDR1 LGHNA and CDR2 YNFKEQ come from the germline V gene. The CDR3 runs 16 residues. The CDR3 loop reads CASSQGAAQDTDTQYF. As DNA, the CDR3 is TGTGCCAGCAGCCAAGGCGCGGCACAAGACACAGATACGCAGTATTTT.

At least ten counts were recorded for this clone. J is TRBJ2-2 and V is TRBV7-2; TRBD1 aligns across 9 bases. This CDR3 is 15 amino acids long. CDR1 SGHTA and CDR2 FQGNSA come from the germline V gene. Trimming cost V 4 bases and J 4 bases; bases outside gene matches: 4. The CDR3 loop reads CASSSMDRGTGELFF. CDR3 sequence (DNA): TGTGCCAGCAGCTCGATGGACAGGGGCACCGGGGAGCTGTTTTTT.

This clone was detected only a few times. V is TRBV2 and J is TRBJ1-2; D uncertain. The CDR3 is made up of 13 amino acids. The V gene lost 8 bases and the J gene lost 6 bases, with 16 bases spanning the gap. In germline, CDR1 is SNHLY, CDR2 FYNNEI. Written as DNA, the CDR3 is TGTGCCAGCCCCTGGCAGGCGAATAATGGCTACACCTTC. Its protein is CASPWQANNGYTF.

CDR3 protein: CARRDRESGELFF. CDR3 bases: TGTGCCAGACGAGACAGGGAGAGCGGGGAGCTGTTTTTT. The rearrangement links TRBV6-5 to TRBJ2-2, with 7 bases fitting TRBD1. Germline values: CDR1 MNHEY, CDR2 SVGAGI. This CDR3 region has 13 residues. Trimming cost V 9 bases and J 7 bases; bases outside gene matches: 8.

This chain uses TRBV5-4 with TRBJ2-1, with D possibly being TRBD2 (6 bases). In germline, CDR1 is SGHNT, CDR2 YYREEE (reference sequence). The CDR3 sequence is 14 residues long. Deletions cut 4 bases from V and 5 bases from J, with 13 bases between. The CDR3 loop reads CASSRGTRDNEQFF. CDR3 DNA sequence: TGTGCCAGCAGCCGCGGGACCCGAGACAATGAGCAGTTCTTC. Complete variable domain (other parts from reference TRBV5-4 and TRBJ2-1): ETGVTQSPTHLIKTRGQQVTLRCSSQSGHNTVSWYQQALGQGPQFIFQYYREEENGRGNFPPRFSGLQFPNYSSELNVNALELDDSALYLCASSRGTRDNEQFFGPGTRLTVL.